Described below is a single TCR beta chain sequence and its context. Time point described: blood from clinic visit 5 months post-surgery; TSC patient then seizure free. Unmatched junction bases numbered 6, after V lost 5 bases and J lost 4 bases. Germline V CDR1 and CDR2: SGHAT, FQNNGV. The CDR3 length is 16 residues. Only in-frame clones appear in the TCRdb table, and some are missing; sequencing was by immunoSEQ multiplex PCR. The sample shows hundreds of thousands of clones, about 93% of them seen only once. This sample was included in a study of brain T cells in children with intractable seizures.

The sequence derives from a boy younger than two with tuberous sclerosis and intractable seizures. The V call is TRBV11-2, the J call TRBJ2-3; TRBD2 aligns across 13 bases. Specimen: peripheral blood, collected roughly 5 months after surgery. The CDR3 nucleotides read TGTGCCAGCAGCACAAGACTAGCGGGAGGTTCAGATACGCAGTATTTT. Translated, it gives CASSTRLAGGSDTQYF.